This T cell receptor beta chain was observed in a study of graft-versus-host responses after intestinal transplantation. Study information: Grafts that recipients had were multivisceral, liver-intestinal, or isolated intestinal transplants.

Regarding this clone: Its matching antigen is unknown.

Germline V gene data show CDR1 as MNHNS and CDR2 as SASEGT. The length of the CDR3 is 15 residues. Trimming removed 4 bases from V and 4 bases from J, with 16 bases in between. Study results and caveats: Elevated graft-versus-host to host-versus-graft clonal ratios in allografts were recorded for patients with graft-donor T cell macrochimerism.

Generated by immunoSEQ multiplex PCR, the TCRdb table keeps only in-frame clones and is missing some. The profile shows approximately 110,000 clones, 85% to 95% of them singletons. Specimen: unstimulated CD4+ T cells sorted from spleen or lymph node cells, collected before transplant. The sequence derives from a human donor who was the organ donor for an intestinal transplant. The chain couples TRBV6-1 to TRBJ1-2, with no clear D. The CDR3 reads CASSAGWGNSYGYTF. Here the CDR3 DNA reads TGTGCCAGCAGTGCGGGGTGGGGTAATAGCTATGGCTACACCTTC.